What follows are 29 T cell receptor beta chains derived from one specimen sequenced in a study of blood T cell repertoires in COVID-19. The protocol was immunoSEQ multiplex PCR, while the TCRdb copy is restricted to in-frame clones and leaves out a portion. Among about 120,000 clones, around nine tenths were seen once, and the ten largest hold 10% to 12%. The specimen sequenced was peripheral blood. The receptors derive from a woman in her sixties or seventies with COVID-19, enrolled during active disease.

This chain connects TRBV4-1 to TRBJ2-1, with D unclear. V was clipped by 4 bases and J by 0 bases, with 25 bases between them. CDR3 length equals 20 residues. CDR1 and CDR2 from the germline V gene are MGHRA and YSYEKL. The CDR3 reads CASSPRQITTLKSSYNEQFF. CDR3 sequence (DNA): TGCGCCAGCAGCCCCCGACAAATTACCACTTTAAAGAGCTCCTACAATGAGCAGTTCTTC.

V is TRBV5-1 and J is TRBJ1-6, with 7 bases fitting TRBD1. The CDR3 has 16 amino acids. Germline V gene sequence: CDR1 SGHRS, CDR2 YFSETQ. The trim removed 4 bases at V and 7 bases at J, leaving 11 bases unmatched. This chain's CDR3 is CASSLRDRVENSPLHF. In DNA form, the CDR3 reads TGCGCCAGCAGCCTCAGAGACAGGGTGGAAAATTCACCCCTCCACTTT.

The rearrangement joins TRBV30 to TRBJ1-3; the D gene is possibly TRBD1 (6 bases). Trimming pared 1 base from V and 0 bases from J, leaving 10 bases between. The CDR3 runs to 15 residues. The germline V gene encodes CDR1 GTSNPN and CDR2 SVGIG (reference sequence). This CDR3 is CAWSAGARSGNTIYF. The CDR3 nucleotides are TGTGCCTGGAGTGCAGGGGCCCGCTCTGGAAACACCATATATTTT.

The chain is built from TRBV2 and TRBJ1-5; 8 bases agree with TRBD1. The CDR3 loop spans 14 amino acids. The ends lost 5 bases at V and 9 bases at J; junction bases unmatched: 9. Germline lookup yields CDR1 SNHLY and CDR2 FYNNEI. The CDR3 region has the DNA TGTGCCAGCAGTTGGGGACAGGCCTTTAGGCCCCAGCATTTT. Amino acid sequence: CASSWGQAFRPQHF.

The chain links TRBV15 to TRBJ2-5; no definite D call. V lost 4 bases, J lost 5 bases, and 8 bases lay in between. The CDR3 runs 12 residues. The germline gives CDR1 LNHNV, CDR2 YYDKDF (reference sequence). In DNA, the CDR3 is TGTGCCACCAGCACAGCGAAGGAGACCCAGTACTTC. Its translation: CATSTAKETQYF.

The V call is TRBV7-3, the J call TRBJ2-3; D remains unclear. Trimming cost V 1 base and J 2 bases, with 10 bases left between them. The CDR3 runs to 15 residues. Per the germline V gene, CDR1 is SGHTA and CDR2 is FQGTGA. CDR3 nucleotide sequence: TGTGCCAGCAGCTTAAGAGGCGGATACACAGATACGCAGTATTTT. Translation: CASSLRGGYTDTQYF.

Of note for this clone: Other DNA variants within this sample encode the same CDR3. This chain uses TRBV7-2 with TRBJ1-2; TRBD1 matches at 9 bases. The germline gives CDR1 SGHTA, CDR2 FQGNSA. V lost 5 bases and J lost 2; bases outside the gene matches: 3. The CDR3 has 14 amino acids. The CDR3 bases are TGTGCCAGCAGCCTCGGACAGGGGAACTATGGCTACACCTTC. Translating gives CASSLGQGNYGYTF.

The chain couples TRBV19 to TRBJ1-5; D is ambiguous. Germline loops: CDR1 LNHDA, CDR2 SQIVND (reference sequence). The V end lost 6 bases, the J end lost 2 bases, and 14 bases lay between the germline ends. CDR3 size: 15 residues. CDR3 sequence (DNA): TGTGCCAGTAGGGAAAGCGGCCGGGGCAATCAGCCCCAGCATTTT. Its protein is CASRESGRGNQPQHF.

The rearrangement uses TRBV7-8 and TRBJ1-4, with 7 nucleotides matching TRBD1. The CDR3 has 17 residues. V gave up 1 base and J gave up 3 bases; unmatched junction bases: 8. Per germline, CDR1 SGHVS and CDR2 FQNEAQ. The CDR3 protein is CASSLGQGPSSNEKLFF. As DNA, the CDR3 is TGTGCCAGCAGCTTAGGACAGGGCCCTTCCTCTAATGAAAAACTGTTTTTT.

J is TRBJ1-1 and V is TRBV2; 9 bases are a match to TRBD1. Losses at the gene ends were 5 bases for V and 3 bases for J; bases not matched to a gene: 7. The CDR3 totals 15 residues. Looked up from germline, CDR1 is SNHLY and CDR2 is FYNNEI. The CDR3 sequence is CASSNWDRADTEAFF. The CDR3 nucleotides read TGTGCCAGCAGTAACTGGGACAGGGCAGACACTGAAGCTTTCTTT.

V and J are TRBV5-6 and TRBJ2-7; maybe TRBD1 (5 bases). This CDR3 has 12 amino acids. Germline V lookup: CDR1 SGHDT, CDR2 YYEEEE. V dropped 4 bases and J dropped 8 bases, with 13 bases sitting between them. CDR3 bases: TGTGCCAGCAGCATGGGGCCAGGGAAGCAGTACTTC. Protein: CASSMGPGKQYF.

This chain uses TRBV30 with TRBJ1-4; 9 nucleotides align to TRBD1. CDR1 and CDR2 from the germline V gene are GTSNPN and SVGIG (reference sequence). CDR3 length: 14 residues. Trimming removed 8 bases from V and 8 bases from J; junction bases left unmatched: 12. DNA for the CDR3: TGTGCCGGGACGGGGACAGGGTTCTCCGAAAAACTGTTTTTT. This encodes CAGTGTGFSEKLFF.

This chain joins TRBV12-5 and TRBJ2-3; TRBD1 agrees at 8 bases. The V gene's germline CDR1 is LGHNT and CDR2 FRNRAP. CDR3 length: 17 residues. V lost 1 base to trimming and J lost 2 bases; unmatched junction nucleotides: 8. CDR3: CASGLGQGSAITDTQYF. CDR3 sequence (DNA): TGTGCTAGTGGTTTGGGACAGGGGAGCGCTATCACAGATACGCAGTATTTT. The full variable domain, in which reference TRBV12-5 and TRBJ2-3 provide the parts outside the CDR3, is DARVTQTPRHKVTEMGQEVTMRCQPILGHNTVFWYRQTMMQGLELLAYFRNRAPLDDSGMPKDRFSAEMPDATLATLKIQPSEPRDSAVYFCASGLGQGSAITDTQYFGPGTRLTVL.

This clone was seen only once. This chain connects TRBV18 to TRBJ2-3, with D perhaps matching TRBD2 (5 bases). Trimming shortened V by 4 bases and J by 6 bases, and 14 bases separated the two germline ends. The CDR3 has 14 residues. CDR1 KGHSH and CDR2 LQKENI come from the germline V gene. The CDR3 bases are TGTGCCAGCTCACGGAGCTACGGGGAGGATACGCAGTATTTT. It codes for CASSRSYGEDTQYF. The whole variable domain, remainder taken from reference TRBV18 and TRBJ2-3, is NAGVMQNPRHLVRRRGQEARLRCSPMKGHSHVYWYRQLPEEGLKFMVYLQKENIIDESGMPKERFSAEFPKEGPSILRIQQVVRGDSAAYFCASSRSYGEDTQYFGPGTRLTVL.

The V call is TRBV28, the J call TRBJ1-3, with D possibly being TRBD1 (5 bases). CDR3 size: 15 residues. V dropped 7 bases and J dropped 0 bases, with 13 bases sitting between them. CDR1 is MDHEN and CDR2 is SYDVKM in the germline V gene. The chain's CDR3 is CASMRWGSSGNTIYF. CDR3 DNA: TGTGCCAGCATGAGATGGGGCAGCTCTGGAAACACCATATATTTT.

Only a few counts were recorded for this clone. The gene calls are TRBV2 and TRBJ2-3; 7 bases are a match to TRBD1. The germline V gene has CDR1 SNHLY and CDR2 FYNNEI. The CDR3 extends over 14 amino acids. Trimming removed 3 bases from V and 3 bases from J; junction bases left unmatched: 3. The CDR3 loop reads CASSENRGTDTQYF. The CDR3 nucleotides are TGTGCCAGCAGTGAGAACAGGGGAACAGATACGCAGTATTTT.

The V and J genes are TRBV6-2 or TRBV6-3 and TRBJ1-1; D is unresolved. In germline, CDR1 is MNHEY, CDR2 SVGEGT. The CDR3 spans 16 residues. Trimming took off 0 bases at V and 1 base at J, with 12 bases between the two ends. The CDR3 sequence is CASSYSDLLSNTEAFF. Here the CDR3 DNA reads TGTGCCAGCAGTTACTCTGACTTGCTTTCGAACACTGAAGCTTTCTTT.

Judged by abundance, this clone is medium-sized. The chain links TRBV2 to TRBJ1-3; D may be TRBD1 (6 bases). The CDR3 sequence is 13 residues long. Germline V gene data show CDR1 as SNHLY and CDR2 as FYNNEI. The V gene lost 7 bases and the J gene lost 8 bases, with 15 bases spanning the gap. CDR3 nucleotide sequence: TGTGCCAGCAACAGGGCAGGGAAGGACACCATATATTTT. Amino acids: CASNRAGKDTIYF.

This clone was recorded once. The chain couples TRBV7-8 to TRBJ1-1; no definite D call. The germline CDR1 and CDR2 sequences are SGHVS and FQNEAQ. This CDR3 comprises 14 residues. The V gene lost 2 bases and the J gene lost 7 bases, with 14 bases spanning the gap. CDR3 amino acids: CASSLYVQGSEAFF. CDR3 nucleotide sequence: TGTGCCAGCAGCTTATATGTTCAAGGGAGTGAAGCTTTCTTT.

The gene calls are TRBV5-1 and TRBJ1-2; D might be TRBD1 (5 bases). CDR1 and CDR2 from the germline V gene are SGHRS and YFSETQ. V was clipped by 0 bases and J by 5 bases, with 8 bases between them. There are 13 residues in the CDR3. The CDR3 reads CASSLAGRYGYTF. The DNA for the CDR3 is TGCGCCAGCAGCTTGGCAGGGCGGTATGGCTACACCTTC.

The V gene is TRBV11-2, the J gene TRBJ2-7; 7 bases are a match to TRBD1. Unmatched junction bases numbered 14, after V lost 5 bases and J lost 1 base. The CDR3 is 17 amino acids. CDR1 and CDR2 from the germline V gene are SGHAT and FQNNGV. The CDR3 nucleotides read TGTGCCAGCAGCATGGGACAGAGCGAGATTTTTTCCTACGAGCAGTACTTC. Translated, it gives CASSMGQSEIFSYEQYF. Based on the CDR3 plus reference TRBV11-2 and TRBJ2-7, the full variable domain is EAGVAQSPRYKIIEKRQSVAFWCNPISGHATLYWYQQILGQGPKLLIQFQNNGVVDDSQLPKDRFSAERLKGVDSTLKIQPAKLEDSAVYLCASSMGQSEIFSYEQYFGPGTRLTVT.

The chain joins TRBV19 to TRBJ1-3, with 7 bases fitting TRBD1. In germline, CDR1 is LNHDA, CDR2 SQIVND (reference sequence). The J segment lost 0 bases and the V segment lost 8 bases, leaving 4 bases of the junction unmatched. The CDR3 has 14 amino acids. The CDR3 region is CASGGQLSGNTIYF. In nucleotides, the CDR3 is TGTGCCAGTGGGGGACAGCTCTCTGGAAACACCATATATTTT.

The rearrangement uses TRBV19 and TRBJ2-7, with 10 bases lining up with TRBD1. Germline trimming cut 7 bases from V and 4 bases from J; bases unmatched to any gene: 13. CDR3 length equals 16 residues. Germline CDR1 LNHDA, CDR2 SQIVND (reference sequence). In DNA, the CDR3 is TGTGCCAGTAAGAGTGGGGCGGCGGGACAGGGGTACGAGCAGTACTTC. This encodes CASKSGAAGQGYEQYF.

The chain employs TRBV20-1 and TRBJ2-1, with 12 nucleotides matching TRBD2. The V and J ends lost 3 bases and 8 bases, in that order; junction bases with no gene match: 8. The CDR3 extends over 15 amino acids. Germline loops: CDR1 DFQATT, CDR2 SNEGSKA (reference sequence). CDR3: CSASSDSSGGDEQFF. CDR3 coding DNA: TGCAGTGCTAGTTCCGACTCTAGCGGGGGGGATGAGCAGTTCTTC.

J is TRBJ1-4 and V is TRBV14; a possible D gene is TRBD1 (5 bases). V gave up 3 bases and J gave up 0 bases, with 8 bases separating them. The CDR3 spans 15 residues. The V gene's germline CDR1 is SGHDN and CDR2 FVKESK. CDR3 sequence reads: CASSHDRTTNEKLFF. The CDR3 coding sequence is TGTGCCAGCAGCCACGACAGAACAACTAATGAAAAACTGTTTTTT.

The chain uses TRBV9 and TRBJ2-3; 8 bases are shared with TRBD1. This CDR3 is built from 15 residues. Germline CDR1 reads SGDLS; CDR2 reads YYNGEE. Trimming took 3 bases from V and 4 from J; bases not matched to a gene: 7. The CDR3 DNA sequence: TGTGCCAGCAGCGCCAGACAGGGGTCGCCAGATACGCAGTATTTT. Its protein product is CASSARQGSPDTQYF.

The CDR3 coding sequence is TGCGCCAGCAGCTGGGTCCCGGGACAGGGGCAAGAGACCCAGTACTTC. Amino acid sequence: CASSWVPGQGQETQYF. The chain carries TRBV5-1 and TRBJ2-5; 10 positions agree with TRBD1. Trimming removed 3 bases from V and 2 bases from J; junction bases left unmatched: 7. The CDR3 is 16 amino acids. Looked up from germline, CDR1 is SGHRS and CDR2 is YFSETQ.

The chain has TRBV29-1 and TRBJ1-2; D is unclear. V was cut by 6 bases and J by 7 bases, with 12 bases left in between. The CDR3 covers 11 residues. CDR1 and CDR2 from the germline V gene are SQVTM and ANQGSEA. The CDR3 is CSVFGEAGYTF. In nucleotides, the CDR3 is TGCAGCGTCTTTGGGGAGGCTGGCTACACCTTC.

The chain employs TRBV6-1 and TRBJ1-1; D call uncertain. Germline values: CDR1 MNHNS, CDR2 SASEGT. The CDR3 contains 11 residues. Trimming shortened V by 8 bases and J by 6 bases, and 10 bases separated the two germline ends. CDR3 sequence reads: CASSPGSEAFF. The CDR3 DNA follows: TGTGCCAGCTCCCCGGGGTCTGAAGCTTTCTTT.